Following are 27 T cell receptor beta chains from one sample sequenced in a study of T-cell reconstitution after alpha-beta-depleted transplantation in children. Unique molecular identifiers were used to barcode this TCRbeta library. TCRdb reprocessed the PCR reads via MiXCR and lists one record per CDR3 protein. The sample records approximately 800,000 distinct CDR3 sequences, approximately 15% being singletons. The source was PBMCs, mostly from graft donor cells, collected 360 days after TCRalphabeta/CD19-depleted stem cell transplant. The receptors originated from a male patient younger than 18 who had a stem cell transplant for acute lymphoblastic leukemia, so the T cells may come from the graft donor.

In nucleotides, the CDR3 is TGTGCCAGCAGCCCCCTAGCGGGTATTCCAAATGAGCAGTTCTTC. This sequence encodes CASSPLAGIPNEQFF. The chain couples TRBV3-1 to TRBJ2-1; 8 bases match TRBD2. V gave up 4 bases and J gave up 7 bases; unmatched junction bases: 9. CDR3 size: 15 residues. CDR1 LGHDT and CDR2 YNNKEL come from the germline V gene (reference sequence).

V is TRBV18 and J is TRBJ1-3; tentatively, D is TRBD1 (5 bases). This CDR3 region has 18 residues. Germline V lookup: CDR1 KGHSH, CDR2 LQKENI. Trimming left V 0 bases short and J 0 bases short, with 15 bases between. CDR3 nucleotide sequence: TGTGCCAGCTCACCACCGTCCAGGGCCGCAATCTCTGGAAACACCATATATTTT. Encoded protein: CASSPPSRAAISGNTIYF.

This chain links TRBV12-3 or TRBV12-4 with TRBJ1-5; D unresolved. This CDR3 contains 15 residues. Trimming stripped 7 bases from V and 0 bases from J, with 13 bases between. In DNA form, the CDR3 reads TGTGCCAGCAAAACTACAAGGTATAGCAATCAGCCCCAGCATTTT. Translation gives CASKTTRYSNQPQHF.

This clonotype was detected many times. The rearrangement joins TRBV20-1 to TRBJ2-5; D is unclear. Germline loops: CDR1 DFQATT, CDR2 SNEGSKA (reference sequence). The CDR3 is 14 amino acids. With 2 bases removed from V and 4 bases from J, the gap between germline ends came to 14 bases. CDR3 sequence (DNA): TGCAGTGCTAGAAGTGCGTATTCACTAGAGACCCAGTACTTC. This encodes CSARSAYSLETQYF.

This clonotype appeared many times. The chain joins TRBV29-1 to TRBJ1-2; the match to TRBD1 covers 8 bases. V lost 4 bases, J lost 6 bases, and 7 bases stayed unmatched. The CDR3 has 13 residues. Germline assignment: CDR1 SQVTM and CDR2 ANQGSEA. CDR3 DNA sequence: TGCAGCGTTGTCGGACAGGGACGGGATGGCTACACCTTC. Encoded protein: CSVVGQGRDGYTF. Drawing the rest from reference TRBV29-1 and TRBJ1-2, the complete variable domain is SAVISQKPSRDICQRGTSLTIQCQVDSQVTMMFWYRQQPGQSLTLIATANQGSEATYESGFVIDKFPISRPNLTFSTLTVSNMSPEDSSIYLCSVVGQGRDGYTFGSGTRLTVV.

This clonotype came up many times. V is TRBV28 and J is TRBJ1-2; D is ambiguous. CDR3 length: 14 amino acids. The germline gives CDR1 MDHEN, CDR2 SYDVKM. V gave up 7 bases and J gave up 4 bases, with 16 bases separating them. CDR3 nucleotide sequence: TGTGCCAGCACCCGCCAACAAGGAGGCTATGGCTACACCTTC. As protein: CASTRQQGGYGYTF.

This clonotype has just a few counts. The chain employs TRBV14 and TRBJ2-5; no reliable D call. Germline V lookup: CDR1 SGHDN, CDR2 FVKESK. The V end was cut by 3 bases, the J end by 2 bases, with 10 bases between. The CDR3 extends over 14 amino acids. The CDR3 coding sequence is TGTGCCAGCAGCCACTGGGCGGTACAAGAGACCCAGTACTTC. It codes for CASSHWAVQETQYF.

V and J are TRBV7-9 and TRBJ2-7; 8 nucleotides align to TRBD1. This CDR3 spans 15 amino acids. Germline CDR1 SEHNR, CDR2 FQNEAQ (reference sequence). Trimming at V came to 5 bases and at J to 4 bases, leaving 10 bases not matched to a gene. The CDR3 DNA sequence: TGTGCCAGCAGCCCGGGGACAGGCCCCTTTTACGAGCAGTACTTC. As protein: CASSPGTGPFYEQYF.

The CDR3 DNA is TGTGCCACCAGTGACCCCAGGGGGCTCAGCACAGATACGCAGTATTTT. This codes for CATSDPRGLSTDTQYF. The J gene is TRBJ2-3, the V gene TRBV24-1; TRBD1 matches at 8 bases. CDR3 size: 16 residues. Germline V lookup: CDR1 KGHDR, CDR2 SFDVKD. With 4 bases clipped from V and 0 bases from J, the junction kept 5 bases outside the gene matches.

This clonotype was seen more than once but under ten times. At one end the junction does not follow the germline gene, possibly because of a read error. CDR3 residues: CASSHTGLAALPLF. CDR3 sequence (DNA): TGTGCCAGCAGCCACACGGGACTAGCGGCTCTTCCCCTATTC. The V gene is TRBV3-1, the J gene TRBJ2-1; 11 nucleotides agree with TRBD2. Germline V gives CDR1 LGHDT, CDR2 YNNKEL (reference sequence). The CDR3 consists of 14 residues.

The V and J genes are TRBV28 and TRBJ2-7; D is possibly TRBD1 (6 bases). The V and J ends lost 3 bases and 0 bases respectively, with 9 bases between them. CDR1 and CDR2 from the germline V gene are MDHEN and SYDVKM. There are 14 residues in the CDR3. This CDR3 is CASSFGTNSYEQYF. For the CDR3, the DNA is TGTGCCAGCAGTTTCGGGACAAACTCCTACGAGCAGTACTTC.

The CDR3 is CASSLSPRGGYEQYF. The CDR3 coding sequence is TGTGCCAGCAGTTTATCGCCCAGGGGAGGATACGAGCAGTACTTC. The chain has TRBV27 and TRBJ2-7; D might be TRBD1 or TRBD2, each matching 6 bases. This CDR3 is 15 amino acids long. CDR1 and CDR2 (germline): MNHEY, SMNVEV (reference sequence). Between the trimmed V and J ends, which lost 0 bases and 4 bases, there was a span of 13 bases.

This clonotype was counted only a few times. The CDR3 spells CASRKVPRTGQNSPLHF. CDR3 nucleotide sequence: TGTGCCAGCAGAAAGGTTCCCCGGACAGGCCAAAATTCACCCCTCCACTTT. The gene calls are TRBV21-1 and TRBJ1-6; TRBD1 is the table's D call and was not checked against the DNA. TRBV21-1 is annotated as a pseudogene. The CDR3 runs 17 residues.

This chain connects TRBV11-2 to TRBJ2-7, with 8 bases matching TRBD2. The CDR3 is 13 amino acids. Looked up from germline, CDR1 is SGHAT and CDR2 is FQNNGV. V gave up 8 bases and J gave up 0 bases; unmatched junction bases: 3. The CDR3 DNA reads TGTGCCAGCCGGGAGGGGTTCTCCTACGAGCAGTACTTC. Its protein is CASREGFSYEQYF.

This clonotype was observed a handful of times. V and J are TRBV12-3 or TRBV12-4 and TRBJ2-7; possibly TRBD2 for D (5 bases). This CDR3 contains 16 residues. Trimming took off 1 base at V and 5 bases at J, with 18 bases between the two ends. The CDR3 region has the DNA TGTGCCAGCAGTTTAGGTTGGAGGCGCGCTGGGGACGAGCAGTACTTC. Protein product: CASSLGWRRAGDEQYF.

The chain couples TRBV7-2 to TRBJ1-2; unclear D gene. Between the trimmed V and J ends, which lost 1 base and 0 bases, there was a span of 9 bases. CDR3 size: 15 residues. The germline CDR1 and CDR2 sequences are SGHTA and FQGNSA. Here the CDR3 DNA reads TGTGCCAGCAGCTTAGATCCAGTACCTAACTATGGCTACACCTTC. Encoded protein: CASSLDPVPNYGYTF.

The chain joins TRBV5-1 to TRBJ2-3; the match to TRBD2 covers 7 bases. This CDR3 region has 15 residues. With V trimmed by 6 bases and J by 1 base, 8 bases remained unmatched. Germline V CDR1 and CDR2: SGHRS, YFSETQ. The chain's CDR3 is CASTLKGLGTDTQYF. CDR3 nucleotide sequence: TGCGCCAGCACATTAAAAGGACTAGGCACAGATACGCAGTATTTT.

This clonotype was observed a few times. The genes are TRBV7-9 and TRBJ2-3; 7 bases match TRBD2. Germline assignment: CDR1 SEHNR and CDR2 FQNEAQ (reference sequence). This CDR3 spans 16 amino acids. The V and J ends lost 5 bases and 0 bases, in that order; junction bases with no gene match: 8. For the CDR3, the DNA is TGTGCCAGCAGCACAGTTTCCGGGAGGAGCACAGATACGCAGTATTTT. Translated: CASSTVSGRSTDTQYF.

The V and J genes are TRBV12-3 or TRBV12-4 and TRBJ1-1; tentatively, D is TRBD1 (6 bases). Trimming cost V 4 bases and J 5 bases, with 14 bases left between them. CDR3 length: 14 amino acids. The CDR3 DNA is TGTGCCAGCAGTTGGCGGGGGGCTGGGACTGAAGCTTTCTTT. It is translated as CASSWRGAGTEAFF.

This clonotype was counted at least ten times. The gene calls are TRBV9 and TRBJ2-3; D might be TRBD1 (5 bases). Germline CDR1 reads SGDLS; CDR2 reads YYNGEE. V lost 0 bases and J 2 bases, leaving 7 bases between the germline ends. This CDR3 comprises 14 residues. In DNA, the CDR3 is TGTGCCAGCAGCGTAGCAGGGTACACAGATACGCAGTATTTT. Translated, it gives CASSVAGYTDTQYF.

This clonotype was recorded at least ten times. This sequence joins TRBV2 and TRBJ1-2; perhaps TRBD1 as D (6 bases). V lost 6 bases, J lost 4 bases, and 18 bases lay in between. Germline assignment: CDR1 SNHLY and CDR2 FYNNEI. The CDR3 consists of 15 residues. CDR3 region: CASSAKGGRSYGYTF. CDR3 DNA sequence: TGTGCCAGCAGCGCCAAGGGGGGGCGCAGCTATGGCTACACCTTC.

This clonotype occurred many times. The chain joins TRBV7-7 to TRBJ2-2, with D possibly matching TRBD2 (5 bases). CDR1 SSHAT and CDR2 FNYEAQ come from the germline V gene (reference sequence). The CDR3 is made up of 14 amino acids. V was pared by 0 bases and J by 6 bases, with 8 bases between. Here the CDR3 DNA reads TGTGCCAGCAGCTTAGCGCCGAGGGCCGGGGAGCTGTTTTTT. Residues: CASSLAPRAGELFF.

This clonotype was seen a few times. The CDR3 sequence: CASSFGVQETQYF. The CDR3 coding sequence is TGTGCCAGCAGTTTTGGCGTCCAAGAGACCCAGTACTTC. The chain joins TRBV27 to TRBJ2-5; D ambiguous. Germline V gene lookup returns CDR1 MNHEY and CDR2 SMNVEV (reference sequence). Trimming took off 3 bases at V and 1 base at J, with 6 bases between the two ends. This CDR3 spans 13 amino acids.

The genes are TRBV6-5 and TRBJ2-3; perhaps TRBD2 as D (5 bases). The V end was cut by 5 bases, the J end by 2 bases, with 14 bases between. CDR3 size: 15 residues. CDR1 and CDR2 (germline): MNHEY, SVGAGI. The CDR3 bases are TGTGCCAGCAGTCACGGGGAGATTGACACAGATACGCAGTATTTT. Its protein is CASSHGEIDTDTQYF.

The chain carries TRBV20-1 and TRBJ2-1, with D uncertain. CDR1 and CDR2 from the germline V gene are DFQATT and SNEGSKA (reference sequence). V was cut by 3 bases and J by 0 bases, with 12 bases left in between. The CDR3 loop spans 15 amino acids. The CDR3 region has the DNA TGCAGTGCTAGTGAACCGCGACACTCCTACAATGAGCAGTTCTTC. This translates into CSASEPRHSYNEQFF.

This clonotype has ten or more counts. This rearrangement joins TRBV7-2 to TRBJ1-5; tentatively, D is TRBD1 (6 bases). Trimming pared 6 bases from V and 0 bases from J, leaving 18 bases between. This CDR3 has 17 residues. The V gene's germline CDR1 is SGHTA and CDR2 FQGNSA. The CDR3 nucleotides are TGTGCCAGCAGATCATGGACAGCTCGGGGTAGCAATCAGCCCCAGCATTTT. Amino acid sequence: CASRSWTARGSNQPQHF.

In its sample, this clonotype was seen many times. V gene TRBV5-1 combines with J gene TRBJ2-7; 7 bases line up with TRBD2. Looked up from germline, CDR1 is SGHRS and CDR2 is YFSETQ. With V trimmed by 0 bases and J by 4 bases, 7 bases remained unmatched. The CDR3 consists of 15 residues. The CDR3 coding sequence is TGCGCCAGCAGCTTGGTGGCGGGAGAGTATTACGAGCAGTACTTC. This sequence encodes CASSLVAGEYYEQYF.